The next 26 T cell receptor beta chains were all read from a single sample in a study of tumor-infiltrating lymphocytes in primary liver carcinoma. Both blood RNA, taken from unsorted whole blood, and germline DNA were extracted. A constant-region primer primed TCR beta cDNA synthesis from 450 to 550 ng of total RNA. ARM-PCR, slightly modified, supplied the TCR beta libraries through three nested multiplex PCR rounds. The study ran its first two PCR rounds for nine to eleven cycles each, using TRBV1-TRBV30 forward primers and a C-beta reverse primer. From the multiplex PCR reads, TCRdb called clonotypes with MiXCR, one entry per CDR3 protein. The table includes some 190,000 distinct CDR3 sequences, approximately 60% detected once. The source material was peripheral blood. All receptors come from a man between 35 and 55 years old with primary liver carcinoma and hepatitis B virus infection.

The chain couples TRBV4-2 to TRBJ2-3; D not resolved. The V end was cut by 5 bases, the J end by 3 bases, with 15 bases between. The germline V gene encodes CDR1 LGHNA and CDR2 YNFKEQ. The CDR3 spans 15 residues. In nucleotides, the CDR3 is TGTGCCAGCAGCGAAGGACGGAAAAGTACAGATACGCAGTATTTT. Amino acids: CASSEGRKSTDTQYF.

The chain uses TRBV5-5 and TRBJ2-1, with 9 bases aligning to TRBD2. This CDR3 has 16 amino acids. With V trimmed by 2 bases and J by 9 bases, 12 bases remained unmatched. CDR1 and CDR2 from the germline V gene are SGHKS and YYEKEE (reference sequence). The chain's CDR3 is CASSFLPGLANSEQFF. In DNA, the CDR3 is TGTGCCAGCAGCTTTCTACCGGGACTAGCTAACAGTGAGCAGTTCTTC.

This clonotype was recorded a few times. The V and J genes are TRBV4-1 and TRBJ1-2; D is perhaps TRBD1 (6 bases). V dropped 3 bases and J dropped 3 bases, with 11 bases sitting between them. Germline values: CDR1 MGHRA, CDR2 YSYEKL. The CDR3 sequence is 14 residues long. The CDR3 sequence: CASSHPGADYGYTF. CDR3 DNA: TGCGCCAGCAGCCACCCAGGGGCCGACTATGGCTACACCTTC.

The chain joins TRBV7-8 to TRBJ2-1; D is undetermined. Germline V gene lookup returns CDR1 SGHVS and CDR2 FQNEAQ. Between the trimmed V and J ends, which lost 1 base and 6 bases, there was a span of 7 bases. This CDR3 spans 13 amino acids. CDR3 in DNA: TGTGCCAGCAGCTTAGGGCAGATCAATGAGCAGTTCTTC. Translated, it gives CASSLGQINEQFF.

This clonotype showed up just once. J is TRBJ2-7 and V is TRBV28; D perhaps matches TRBD2 (6 bases). Trimming stripped 5 bases from V and 1 base from J, with 15 bases between. The V gene's germline CDR1 is MDHEN and CDR2 SYDVKM. The CDR3 covers 15 residues. The CDR3 loop reads CASSLGGGESYEQYF. In DNA, the CDR3 is TGTGCCAGCAGTCTCGGGGGAGGAGAGTCCTACGAGCAGTACTTC. The variable domain in full, with the rest retrieved from reference TRBV28 and TRBJ2-7, is DVKVTQSSRYLVKRTGEKVFLECVQDMDHENMFWYRQDPGLGLRLIYFSYDVKMKEKGDIPEGYSVSREKKERFSLILESASTNQTSMYLCASSLGGGESYEQYFGPGTRLTVT.

A note on this clonotype: A much larger clone lies one base from this, so it may be a read error. CDR3 protein: CASTQGYNEQFF. CDR3 nucleotide sequence: TGTGCCAGCACTCAGGGGTACAATGAGCAGTTCTTC. V is TRBV28 and J is TRBJ2-1, with D maybe TRBD1 (6 bases). The germline V gene has CDR1 MDHEN and CDR2 SYDVKM. Trimming shortened V by 7 bases and J by 4 bases, and 8 bases separated the two germline ends. There are 12 residues in the CDR3.

A word on this clonotype: The junction departs from germline at one end; a sequencing error may be responsible. The gene calls are TRBV7-9 and TRBJ1-1; 7 bases match TRBD1. This CDR3 has 15 residues. CDR1 SEHNR and CDR2 FQNEAQ come from the germline V gene (reference sequence). The CDR3 spells CVSSLAQGSNTEAFF. DNA of the CDR3: TGTGTCAGCAGCTTAGCACAGGGGTCGAACACTGAAGCTTTCTTT.

This clonotype was detected once. A much larger clone is a single base away; this may be a read error. This chain's CDR3 is CSVNTGVGNQAQHF. The CDR3 coding sequence is TGCAGCGTTAACACAGGGGTAGGAAATCAGGCCCAGCATTTT. V and J are TRBV29-1 and TRBJ1-5; TRBD1 agrees at 7 bases. In germline, CDR1 is SQVTM, CDR2 ANQGSEA. This CDR3 has 14 amino acids.

This clonotype has a handful of counts. The chain has TRBV10-3 and TRBJ2-1, with TRBD2 identical over 15 bases. This CDR3 spans 14 amino acids. Unmatched junction bases numbered 5, after V lost 10 bases and J lost 7 bases. Per the germline V gene, CDR1 is ENHRY and CDR2 is SYGVKD. CDR3 residues: CATWTSGRANEQFF. The CDR3 bases are TGTGCCACCTGGACTAGCGGGAGGGCGAATGAGCAGTTCTTC.

The chain couples TRBV6-6 to TRBJ1-5; D uncertain. Germline V CDR1 and CDR2: MNHNY, SVGAGI (reference sequence). V shed 0 bases and J shed 0 bases, with 12 bases lying between them. The CDR3 loop spans 17 amino acids. CDR3: CASSYSRSQYSNQPQHF. The CDR3 region has the DNA TGTGCCAGCAGTTACTCGAGGAGCCAATATAGCAATCAGCCCCAGCATTTT.

Comments on this clonotype: One junction end does not reproduce the germline sequence, and a read error may be involved. The chain uses TRBV11-1 and TRBJ2-1; 11 bases match TRBD2. This CDR3 contains 16 residues. CDR1 and CDR2 (germline): SGHAT, FQDESV (reference sequence). The CDR3 nucleotides are TGTGCCAGCAGCTCCCAACTAGCGGGGGCATACAATGAGCAGTTCTTT. It yields the protein CASSSQLAGAYNEQFF.

For this clonotype: Mismatch with germline at one junction end may stem from a read error. V gene TRBV12-3 or TRBV12-4 combines with J gene TRBJ2-1; D gene ambiguous. The CDR3 totals 15 residues. This CDR3 reads CASSLSQTNNNEQFF. CDR3 DNA sequence: TGTGCCAGTAGTTTAAGTCAGACCAACAACAATGAGCAGTTCTTC.

As regards this clonotype: Germline and junction disagree at one end, which may indicate a read error. The chain is built from TRBV5-4 and TRBJ2-7, with 7 bases identical to TRBD2. The CDR3 sequence is 15 residues long. Germline V gene data show CDR1 as SGHNT and CDR2 as YYREEE (reference sequence). The CDR3 nucleotides read TGTGCCAGCACTGACTACGGGCCTGGTGGGGGGGAGCAGTGCTTC. This sequence encodes CASTDYGPGGGEQCF.

Concerning this clonotype: The junction differs from germline at one of its ends, possibly a read error. The chain carries TRBV11-2 and TRBJ2-7, with a tentative D call TRBD2 (5 bases). This CDR3 has 16 residues. Germline-derived CDR1 and CDR2 are SGHAT and FQNNGV. As DNA, the CDR3 is TGTGCCAGCAGCTTAGGTTACGGGATTAGCTCCTACGAACAGTACTTC. Protein: CASSLGYGISSYEQYF.

This clonotype showed up just once. This sequence joins TRBV6-2 or TRBV6-3 and TRBJ2-2; D call uncertain. The germline CDR1 and CDR2 sequences are MNHEY and SVGEGT. The CDR3 sequence is 12 residues long. V was trimmed by 9 bases and J by 6 bases, leaving 11 bases between them. The CDR3 spells CASSPIPGELFF. DNA for the CDR3: TGTGCCAGTTCCCCAATCCCCGGGGAGCTGTTTTTT.

This clonotype has a handful of counts. The genes are TRBV12-3 or TRBV12-4 and TRBJ2-7, with D tentatively TRBD2 (7 bases). The CDR3 length is 13 residues. Trimming stripped 6 bases from V and 6 bases from J, with 15 bases between. CDR3 bases: TGTGCCAGCAGCCCGGGGGGCTCGGGCGAGCAGTACTTC. This encodes CASSPGGSGEQYF.

Comment on this clonotype: An end of the junction differs from the germline gene, which may be a read error. DNA for the CDR3: TGTGCCAGCAGGAACCGACAGGTCCCCTACGGGCAGTACTTC. It yields the protein CASRNRQVPYGQYF. This chain connects TRBV6-6 to TRBJ2-7, with a tentative D call TRBD1 (6 bases). Germline V gene data show CDR1 as MNHNY and CDR2 as SVGAGI (reference sequence). This CDR3 region has 14 residues.

As for this clonotype: A much larger clone sits a single nucleotide away, making a read error possible. The J gene is TRBJ2-3, the V gene TRBV11-3; 7 nucleotides line up with TRBD1. The CDR3 is made up of 15 amino acids. CDR1 is SGHNT, CDR2 YENEEA, per germline. The CDR3 DNA reads TGTACCAGCAGAAGAGGGACAGCTAGCACAGATACGCAGTATTTT. Translating gives CTSRRGTASTDTQYF.

On this clonotype itself: Since a much larger clone is just one base distant, this may be a read error. The J gene is TRBJ1-1, the V gene TRBV4-1; D might be TRBD1 (6 bases). The CDR3 has 14 amino acids. V was shortened by 1 base and J by 7 bases, with 13 bases between the two germline ends. Germline V gene lookup returns CDR1 MGHRA and CDR2 YSYEKL. CDR3 nucleotide sequence: TGCGCCAGCAGCCAAGGGGGACATGGGTATGAAGCTTTCTTT. This translates into CASSQGGHGYEAFF.

In regard to this clonotype: The CDR3 ends on some other residue instead of the conserved phenylalanine or tryptophan, so this is likely a read error. This chain connects TRBV5-5 to TRBJ2-7; either TRBD1 or TRBD2 may fit D (5 bases each). This CDR3 is built from 15 residues. Trimming stripped 0 bases from V and 2 bases from J, with 12 bases between. Per the germline V gene, CDR1 is SGHKS and CDR2 is YYEKEE (reference sequence). This CDR3 reads CASSLVGGAPYEQYL. CDR3 coding DNA: TGTGCCAGCAGCTTGGTTGGGGGTGCACCCTACGAGCAGTACTTA.

V and J are TRBV13 and TRBJ2-3; 8 bases match TRBD1. Unmatched junction bases numbered 4, after V lost 5 bases and J lost 3 bases. Germline loops: CDR1 PRHDT, CDR2 FYEKMQ (reference sequence). This CDR3 is built from 14 residues. CDR3 nucleotide sequence: TGTGCCAGCAGCCACAGGGGGTCAACAGATACGCAGTATTTT. It specifies CASSHRGSTDTQYF.

This clonotype was seen a handful of times. The chain combines TRBV7-8 with TRBJ2-5, with no clear D. V lost 3 bases and J lost 2, with 7 bases in between. The germline gives CDR1 SGHVS, CDR2 FQNEAQ. This CDR3 contains 13 residues. The CDR3 DNA follows: TGTGCCAGCAGCTTGAAGGAACAAGAGACCCAGTACTTC. It yields the protein CASSLKEQETQYF.

This clonotype was picked up many times. The chain links TRBV29-1 to TRBJ1-1; maybe TRBD1 (5 bases). The CDR3 extends over 13 amino acids. V was clipped by 3 bases and J by 1 base, with 9 bases between them. Germline loops: CDR1 SQVTM, CDR2 ANQGSEA. DNA of the CDR3: TGCAGCGTTGAGGGGACGGAGAACACTGAAGCTTTCTTT. This gives the protein CSVEGTENTEAFF.

This clonotype was picked up many times. The CDR3 spells CASSLAGPGETQYF. Here the CDR3 DNA reads TGTGCCAGCAGTTTAGCGGGCCCCGGGGAGACCCAGTACTTC. The gene calls are TRBV12-3 or TRBV12-4 and TRBJ2-5; D uncertain. Trimming cost V 0 bases and J 5 bases, with 10 bases left between them. This CDR3 has 14 residues.

This clonotype was observed once. Just one base apart from a much larger clone, this may be a read error. The chain links TRBV5-4 to TRBJ2-2; 9 bases agree with TRBD1. The V and J ends lost 6 bases and 7 bases, in that order; junction bases with no gene match: 7. Germline-derived CDR1 and CDR2 are SGHNT and YYREEE (reference sequence). This CDR3 is 14 amino acids long. The CDR3 DNA follows: TGTGCCAGCATCCACGACAGGGGGATCGGGGAGCTGTTTTTT. As protein: CASIHDRGIGELFF.

On this clonotype: Being one base from a much bigger clone, this may be a read error. This chain joins TRBV5-4 and TRBJ2-1; 14 nucleotides line up with TRBD2. Losses at the gene ends were 6 bases for V and 9 bases for J; bases not matched to a gene: 8. This CDR3 is 15 amino acids long. CDR1 and CDR2 from the germline V gene are SGHNT and YYREEE (reference sequence). The CDR3 nucleotides read TGTGCCAGCAACTCGGGACTAGCGGGAGAGGGTGAGCAGTTCTTC. Its protein product is CASNSGLAGEGEQFF.